The following is a TCR beta chain sequence with its context. The sample comes from a study of T cells in Graves' hyperthyroidism and ophthalmopathy. Amplification of TCR beta CDR3 regions was performed using RNA transcripts as template. HTBI primers drove first-round RT-PCR of the TCR CDR3. TCRdb reanalysed the multiplex PCR reads using MiXCR and keeps one entry per CDR3 protein. The repertoire has roughly 500,000 distinct CDR3 sequences, roughly 45% of them found once; the top ten carry about two fifths. V was cut by 4 bases and J by 2 bases, with 15 bases left in between. The CDR3 consists of 16 residues. From germline, CDR1 is LGHNA and CDR2 YNFKEQ.

This clonotype was obtained from an adult woman with Graves' disease, either hyperthyroidism or ophthalmopathy (not recorded which). The chain has TRBV4-2 and TRBJ1-3; tentative D call: TRBD1 (6 bases). Input material: peripheral blood or thyroid tissue (not recorded which). CDR3 sequence: CASSRNRAGAGNTIYF. The CDR3 bases are TGTGCCAGCAGCCGGAACAGGGCGGGCGCTGGAAACACCATATATTTT.